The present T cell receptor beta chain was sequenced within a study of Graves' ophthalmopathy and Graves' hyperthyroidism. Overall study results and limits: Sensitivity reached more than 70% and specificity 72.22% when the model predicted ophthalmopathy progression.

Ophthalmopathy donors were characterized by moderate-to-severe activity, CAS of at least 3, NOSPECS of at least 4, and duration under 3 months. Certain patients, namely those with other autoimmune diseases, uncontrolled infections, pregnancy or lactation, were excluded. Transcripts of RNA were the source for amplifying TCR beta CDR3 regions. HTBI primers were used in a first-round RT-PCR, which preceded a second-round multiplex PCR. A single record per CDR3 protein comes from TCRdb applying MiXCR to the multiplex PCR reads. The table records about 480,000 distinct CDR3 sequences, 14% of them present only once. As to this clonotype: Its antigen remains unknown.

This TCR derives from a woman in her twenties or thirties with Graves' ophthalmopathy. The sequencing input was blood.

The CDR3 coding sequence is TGTGCCAGCAGTTACCCGCGGGAGGGCCAGGAGACCCAGTACTTC. This encodes CASSYPREGQETQYF. The gene calls are TRBV6-2 or TRBV6-3 and TRBJ2-5; 9 bases agree with TRBD2. CDR1 MNHEY and CDR2 SVGEGT come from the germline V gene. This CDR3 contains 15 residues. J gave up 5 bases and V 2 bases, and 6 bases lay outside the gene matches.